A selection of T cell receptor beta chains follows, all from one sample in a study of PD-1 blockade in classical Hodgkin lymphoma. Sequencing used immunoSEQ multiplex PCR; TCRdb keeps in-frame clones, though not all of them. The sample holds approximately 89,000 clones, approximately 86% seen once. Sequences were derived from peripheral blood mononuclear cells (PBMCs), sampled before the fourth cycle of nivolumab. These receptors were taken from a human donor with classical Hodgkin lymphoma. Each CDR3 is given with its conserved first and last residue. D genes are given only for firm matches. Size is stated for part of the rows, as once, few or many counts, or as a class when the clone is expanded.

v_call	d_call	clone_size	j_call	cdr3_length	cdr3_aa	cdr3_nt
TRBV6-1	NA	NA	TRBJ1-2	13	CASSVESSGGYTF	TGTGCCAGCAGTGTGGAATCCTCAGGAGGCTACACCTTC
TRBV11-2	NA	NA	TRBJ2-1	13	CASSLGVLNEQFF	TGTGCCAGCAGCTTAGGAGTCCTCAATGAGCAGTTCTTC
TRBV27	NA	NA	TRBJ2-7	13	CASSLSAPYEQYF	TGTGCCAGCAGTTTATCGGCCCCCTACGAGCAGTACTTC
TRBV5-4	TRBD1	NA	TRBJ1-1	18	CASSLSPRTGTMNTEAFF	TGTGCCAGCAGCTTGTCGCCACGGACAGGAACCATGAACACTGAAGCTTTCTTT
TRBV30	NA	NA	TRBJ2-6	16	CAWSVGASSGANVLTF	TGTGCCTGGAGTGTGGGGGCCAGCTCTGGGGCCAACGTCCTGACTTTC
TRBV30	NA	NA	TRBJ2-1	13	CAWSPRVGVEQFF	TGTGCCTGGAGTCCTAGGGTGGGTGTTGAGCAGTTCTTC
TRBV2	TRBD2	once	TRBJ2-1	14	CASSELAGGYEQFF	TGTGCCAGCAGTGAACTAGCGGGAGGCTATGAGCAGTTCTTC
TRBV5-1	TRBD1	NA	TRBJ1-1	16	CASSLRDRGKFAEAFF	TGCGCCAGCAGCTTGCGGGACAGGGGGAAATTTGCTGAAGCTTTCTTT
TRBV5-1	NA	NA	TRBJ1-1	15	CASSLAIGSSAEAFF	TGCGCCAGCAGCTTGGCCATTGGATCTTCCGCTGAAGCTTTCTTT
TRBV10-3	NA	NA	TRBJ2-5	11	CAIKAGQTQYF	TGTGCCATCAAAGCAGGGCAGACCCAGTACTTC
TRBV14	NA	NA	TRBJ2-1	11	CASSQVGSPFF	TGTGCCAGCAGCCAAGTGGGGAGTCCGTTCTTC
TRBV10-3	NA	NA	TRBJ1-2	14	CAISESGGGDGYTF	TGTGCCATCAGTGAGTCCGGAGGGGGTGATGGCTACACCTTC
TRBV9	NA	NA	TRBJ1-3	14	CASSEKGSGNTIYF	TGTGCCAGCAGCGAAAAGGGCTCTGGAAACACCATATATTTT
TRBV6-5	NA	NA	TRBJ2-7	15	CASSYSVGSSYEQYF	TGTGCCAGCAGTTACTCGGTTGGGAGCTCCTACGAGCAGTACTTC
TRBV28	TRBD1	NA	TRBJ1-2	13	CASRPGGNYGYTF	TGTGCCAGCAGACCAGGGGGCAACTATGGCTACACCTTC
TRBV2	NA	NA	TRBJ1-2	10	CASMVTGYTF	TGTGCCAGCATGGTTACTGGCTACACCTTC
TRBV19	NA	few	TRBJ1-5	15	CASSIGGAVNQPQHF	TGTGCCAGTAGTATAGGAGGAGCTGTCAATCAGCCCCAGCATTTT